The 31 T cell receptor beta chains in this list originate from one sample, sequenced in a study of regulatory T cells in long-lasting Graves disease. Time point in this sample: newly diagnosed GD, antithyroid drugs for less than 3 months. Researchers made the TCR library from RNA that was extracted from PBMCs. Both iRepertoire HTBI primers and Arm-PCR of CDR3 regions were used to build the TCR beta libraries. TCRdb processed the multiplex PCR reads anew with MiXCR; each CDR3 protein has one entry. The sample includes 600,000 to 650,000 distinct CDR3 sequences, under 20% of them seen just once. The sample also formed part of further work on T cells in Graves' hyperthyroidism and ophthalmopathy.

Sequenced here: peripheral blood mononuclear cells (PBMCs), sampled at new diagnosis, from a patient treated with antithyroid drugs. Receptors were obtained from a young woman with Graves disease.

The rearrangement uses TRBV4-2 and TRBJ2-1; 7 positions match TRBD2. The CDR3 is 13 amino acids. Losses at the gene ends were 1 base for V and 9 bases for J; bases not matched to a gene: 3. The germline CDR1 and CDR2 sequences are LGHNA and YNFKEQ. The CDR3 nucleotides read TGTGCCAGCAGCCAAGCTGGGGGGGGTGAGCAGTTCTTC. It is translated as CASSQAGGGEQFF.

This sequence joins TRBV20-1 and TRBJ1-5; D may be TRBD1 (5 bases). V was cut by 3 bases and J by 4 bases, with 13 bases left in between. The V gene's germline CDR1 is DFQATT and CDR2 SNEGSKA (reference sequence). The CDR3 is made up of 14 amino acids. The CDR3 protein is CSASLATANQPQHF. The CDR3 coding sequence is TGCAGTGCTAGCCTCGCGACAGCAAATCAGCCCCAGCATTTT.

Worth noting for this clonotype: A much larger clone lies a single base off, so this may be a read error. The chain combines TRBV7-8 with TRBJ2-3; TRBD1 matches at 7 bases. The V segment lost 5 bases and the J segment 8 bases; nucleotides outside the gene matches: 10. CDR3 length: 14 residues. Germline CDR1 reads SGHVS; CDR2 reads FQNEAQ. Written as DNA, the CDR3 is TGTGCCAGCAGCCCTGACAGGGCGGAAGGTACGCAGTATTTT. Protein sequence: CASSPDRAEGTQYF.

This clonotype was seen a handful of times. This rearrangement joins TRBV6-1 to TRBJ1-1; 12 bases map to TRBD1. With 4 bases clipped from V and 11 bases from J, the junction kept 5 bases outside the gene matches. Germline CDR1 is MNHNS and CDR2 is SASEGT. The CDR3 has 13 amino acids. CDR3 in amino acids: CASSGDRGRVAFF. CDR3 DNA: TGTGCCAGCAGTGGGGACAGGGGGCGCGTCGCTTTCTTT.

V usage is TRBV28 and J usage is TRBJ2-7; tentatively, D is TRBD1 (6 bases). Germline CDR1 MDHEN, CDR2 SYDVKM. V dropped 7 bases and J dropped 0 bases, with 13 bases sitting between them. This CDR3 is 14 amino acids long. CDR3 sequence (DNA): TGTGCCAGCAAGGGGGTACTCAGCTCCTACGAGCAGTACTTC. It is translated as CASKGVLSSYEQYF.

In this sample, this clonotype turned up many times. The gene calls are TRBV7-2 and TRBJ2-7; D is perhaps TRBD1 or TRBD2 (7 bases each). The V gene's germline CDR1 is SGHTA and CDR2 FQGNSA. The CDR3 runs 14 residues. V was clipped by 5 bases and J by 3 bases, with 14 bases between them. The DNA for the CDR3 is TGTGCCAGCAGCAGCCAGGGGGACTACTACGAGCAGTACTTC. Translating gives CASSSQGDYYEQYF. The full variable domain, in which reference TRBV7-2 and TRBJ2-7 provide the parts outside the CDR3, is GAGVSQSPSNKVTEKGKDVELRCDPISGHTALYWYRQSLGQGLEFLIYFQGNSAPDKSGLPSDRFSAERTGGSVSTLTIQRTQQEDSAVYLCASSSQGDYYEQYFGPGTRLTVT.

As DNA, the CDR3 is TGCGCCAGCAGCCAAGCGAGGGGTGACGGGGAGCTGTTTTTT. Translated, it gives CASSQARGDGELFF. The genes are TRBV4-1 and TRBJ2-2; D is possibly TRBD1 or TRBD2 (5 bases each). Germline assignment: CDR1 MGHRA and CDR2 YSYEKL. The CDR3 runs 14 residues. The germline V and J ends were trimmed by 1 base and 7 bases, with 10 bases remaining between them.

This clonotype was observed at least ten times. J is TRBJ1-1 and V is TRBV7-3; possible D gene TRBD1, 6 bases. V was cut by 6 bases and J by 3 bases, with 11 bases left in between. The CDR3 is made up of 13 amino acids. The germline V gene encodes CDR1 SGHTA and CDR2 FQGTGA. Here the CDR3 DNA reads TGTGCCAGCAGACGGGACAAATACACTGAAGCTTTCTTT. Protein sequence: CASRRDKYTEAFF.

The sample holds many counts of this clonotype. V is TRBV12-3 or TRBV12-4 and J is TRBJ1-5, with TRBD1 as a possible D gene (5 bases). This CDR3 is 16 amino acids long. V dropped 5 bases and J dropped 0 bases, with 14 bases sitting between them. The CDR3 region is CASSGAGLSSNQPQHF. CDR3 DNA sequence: TGTGCCAGCAGTGGGGCGGGGCTTTCTAGCAATCAGCCCCAGCATTTT.

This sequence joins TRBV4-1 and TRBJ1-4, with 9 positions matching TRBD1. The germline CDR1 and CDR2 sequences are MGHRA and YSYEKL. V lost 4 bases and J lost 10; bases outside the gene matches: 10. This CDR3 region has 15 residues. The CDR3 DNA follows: TGCGCCAGCAGCCCGGGACAGGGAGGAGACGGAAAACTGTTTTTT. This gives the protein CASSPGQGGDGKLFF.

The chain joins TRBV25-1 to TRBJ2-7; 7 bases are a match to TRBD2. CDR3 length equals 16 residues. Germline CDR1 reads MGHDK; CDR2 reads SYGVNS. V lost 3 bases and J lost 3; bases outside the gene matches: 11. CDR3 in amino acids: CASSDLSGADFYEQYF. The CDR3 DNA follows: TGTGCCAGCAGTGACCTAAGCGGGGCCGATTTCTACGAGCAGTACTTC.

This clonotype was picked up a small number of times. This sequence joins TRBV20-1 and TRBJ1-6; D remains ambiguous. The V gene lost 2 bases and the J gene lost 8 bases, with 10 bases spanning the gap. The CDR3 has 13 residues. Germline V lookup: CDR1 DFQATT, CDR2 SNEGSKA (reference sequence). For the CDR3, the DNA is TGCAGTGCTAGAAGGGCACCCGATTCACCCCTCCACTTT. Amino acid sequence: CSARRAPDSPLHF.

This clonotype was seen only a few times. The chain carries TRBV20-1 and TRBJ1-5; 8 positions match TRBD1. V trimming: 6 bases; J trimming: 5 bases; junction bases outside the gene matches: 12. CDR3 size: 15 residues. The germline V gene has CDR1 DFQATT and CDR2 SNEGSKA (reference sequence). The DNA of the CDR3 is TGCAGTGCCCGTTCGGGACAGGTAATTGATCAGCCCCAGCATTTT. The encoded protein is CSARSGQVIDQPQHF.

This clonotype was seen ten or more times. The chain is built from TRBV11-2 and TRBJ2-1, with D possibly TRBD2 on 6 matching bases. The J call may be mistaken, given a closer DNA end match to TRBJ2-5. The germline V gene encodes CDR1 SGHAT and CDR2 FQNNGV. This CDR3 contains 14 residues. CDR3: CASSPRGTSETQYF. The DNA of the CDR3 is TGTGCCAGCAGTCCCCGCGGGACCTCAGAGACCCAGTACTTC.

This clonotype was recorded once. The CDR3 nucleotides are TGTGCCAGCAGCCAAGTAGGGTATCGGGACAATGAGCAGTTCTTC. Translated: CASSQVGYRDNEQFF. The rearrangement uses TRBV18 and TRBJ2-1; D remains ambiguous. CDR1 is KGHSH and CDR2 is LQKENI in the germline V gene. V gave up 8 bases and J gave up 5 bases, with 19 bases separating them. The CDR3 extends over 15 amino acids.

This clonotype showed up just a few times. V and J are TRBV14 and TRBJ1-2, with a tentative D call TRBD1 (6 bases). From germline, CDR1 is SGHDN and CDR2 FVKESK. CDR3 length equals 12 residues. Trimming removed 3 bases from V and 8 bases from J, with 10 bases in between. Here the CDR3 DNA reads TGTGCCAGCAGCCAGGACGGGGGCGGCTACACCTTC. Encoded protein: CASSQDGGGYTF.

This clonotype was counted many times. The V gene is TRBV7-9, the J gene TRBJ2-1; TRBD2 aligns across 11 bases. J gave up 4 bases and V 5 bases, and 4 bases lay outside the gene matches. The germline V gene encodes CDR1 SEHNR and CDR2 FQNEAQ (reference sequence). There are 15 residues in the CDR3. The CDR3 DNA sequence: TGTGCCAGCAGCCCGCTAGCGGGAGGTTACAATGAGCAGTTCTTC. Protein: CASSPLAGGYNEQFF. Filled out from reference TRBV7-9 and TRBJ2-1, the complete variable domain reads DTGVSQNPRHKITKRGQNVTFRCDPISEHNRLYWYRQTLGQGPEFLTYFQNEAQLEKSRLLSDRFSAERPKGSFSTLEIQRTEQGDSAMYLCASSPLAGGYNEQFFGPGTRLTVL.

As DNA, the CDR3 is TGTGCCAGCAGCCAAGAAGTGGGGGGCGAGCAGTACTTC. Its protein is CASSQEVGGEQYF. The V gene is TRBV4-2, the J gene TRBJ2-7; perhaps TRBD2 as D (6 bases). The CDR3 length is 13 residues. V lost 0 bases, J lost 6 bases, and 9 bases lay in between. In germline, CDR1 is LGHNA, CDR2 YNFKEQ.

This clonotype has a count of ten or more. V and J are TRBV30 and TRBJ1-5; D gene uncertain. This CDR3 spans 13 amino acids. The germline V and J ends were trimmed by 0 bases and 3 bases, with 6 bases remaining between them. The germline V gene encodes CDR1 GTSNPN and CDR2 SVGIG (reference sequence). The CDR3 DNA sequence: TGTGCCTGGAGTGTAACCTACAATCAGCCCCAGCATTTT. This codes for CAWSVTYNQPQHF. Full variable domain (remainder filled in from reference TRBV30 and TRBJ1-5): SQTIHQWPATLVQPVGSPLSLECTVEGTSNPNLYWYRQAAGRGLQLLFYSVGIGQISSEVPQNLSASRPQDRQFILSSKKLLLSDSGFYLCAWSVTYNQPQHFGDGTRLSIL.

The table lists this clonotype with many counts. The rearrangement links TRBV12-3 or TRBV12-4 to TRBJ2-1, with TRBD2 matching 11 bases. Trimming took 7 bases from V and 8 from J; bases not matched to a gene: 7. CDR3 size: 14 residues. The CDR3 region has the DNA TGTGCCAGCAAACTAGCGGGAGTTTCCCATGAGCAGTTCTTC. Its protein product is CASKLAGVSHEQFF.

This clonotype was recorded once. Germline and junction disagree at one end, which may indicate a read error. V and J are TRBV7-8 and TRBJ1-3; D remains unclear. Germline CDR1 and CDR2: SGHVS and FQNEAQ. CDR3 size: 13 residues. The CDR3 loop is CAGSQLSGNTIYF. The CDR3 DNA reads TGTGCCGGCAGCCAGCTTTCTGGAAACACCATATATTTT.

CDR3 region: CASSSGLEANSPLHF. The CDR3 DNA reads as TGTGCCAGCAGCTCGGGCTTGGAGGCCAATTCACCCCTCCACTTT. The chain couples TRBV11-2 to TRBJ1-6; no firm D call. CDR1 is SGHAT, CDR2 FQNNGV, per germline. The V gene lost 4 bases and the J gene lost 7 bases, with 14 bases spanning the gap. The CDR3 is 15 amino acids.

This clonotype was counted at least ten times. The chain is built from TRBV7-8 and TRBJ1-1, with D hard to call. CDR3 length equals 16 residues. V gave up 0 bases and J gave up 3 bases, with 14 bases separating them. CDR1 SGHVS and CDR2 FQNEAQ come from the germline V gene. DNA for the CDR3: TGTGCCAGCAGCTTAGCGATCGGTGTCGGGGACACTGAAGCTTTCTTT. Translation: CASSLAIGVGDTEAFF.

CDR3: CSARGNLKGRNYGYTF. The CDR3 nucleotides read TGCAGTGCTAGAGGGAATTTAAAGGGGCGAAACTATGGCTACACCTTC. The chain recombines TRBV20-1 with TRBJ1-2; D might be TRBD1 (5 bases). Germline assignment: CDR1 DFQATT and CDR2 SNEGSKA (reference sequence). V gave up 1 base and J gave up 2 bases, with 17 bases separating them. The CDR3 sequence is 16 residues long.

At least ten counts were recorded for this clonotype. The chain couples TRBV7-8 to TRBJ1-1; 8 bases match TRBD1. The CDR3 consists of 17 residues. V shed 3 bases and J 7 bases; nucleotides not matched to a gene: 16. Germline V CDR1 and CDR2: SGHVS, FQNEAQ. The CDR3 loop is CASSFLLSQGAPSEAFF. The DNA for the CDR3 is TGTGCCAGCAGCTTTCTTCTATCCCAGGGGGCGCCCAGTGAAGCTTTCTTT.

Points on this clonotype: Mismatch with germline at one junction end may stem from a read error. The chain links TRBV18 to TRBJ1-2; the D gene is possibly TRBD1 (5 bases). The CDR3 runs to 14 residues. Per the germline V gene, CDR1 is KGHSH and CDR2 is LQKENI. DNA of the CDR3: TGTGTCAGCGAGAGACGGACGGACATCTATGGCTACACCTTC. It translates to CVSERRTDIYGYTF. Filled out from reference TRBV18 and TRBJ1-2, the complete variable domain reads NAGVMQNPRHLVRRRGQEARLRCSPMKGHSHVYWYRQLPEEGLKFMVYLQKENIIDESGMPKERFSAEFPKEGPSILRIQQVVRGDSAAYFCVSERRTDIYGYTFGSGTRLTVV.

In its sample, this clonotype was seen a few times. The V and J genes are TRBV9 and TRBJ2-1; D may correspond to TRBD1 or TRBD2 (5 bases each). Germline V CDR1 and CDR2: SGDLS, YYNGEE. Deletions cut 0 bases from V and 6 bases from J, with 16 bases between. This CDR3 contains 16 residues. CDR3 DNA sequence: TGTGCCAGCAGCGTAGGAGGGACGAAAGGGGCCAATGAGCAGTTCTTC. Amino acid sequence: CASSVGGTKGANEQFF.

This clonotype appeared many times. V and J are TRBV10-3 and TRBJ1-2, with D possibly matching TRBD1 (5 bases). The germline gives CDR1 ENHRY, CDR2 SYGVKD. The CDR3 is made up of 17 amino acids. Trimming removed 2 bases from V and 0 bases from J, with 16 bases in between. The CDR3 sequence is CAISERQRLIANYGYTF. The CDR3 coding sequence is TGTGCCATCAGTGAGCGACAGCGCCTAATAGCTAACTATGGCTACACCTTC.

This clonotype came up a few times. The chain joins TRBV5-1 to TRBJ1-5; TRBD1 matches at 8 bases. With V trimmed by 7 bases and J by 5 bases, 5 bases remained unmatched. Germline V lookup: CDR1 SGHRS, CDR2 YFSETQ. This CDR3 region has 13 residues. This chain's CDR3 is CASRTGLDQPQHF. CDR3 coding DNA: TGCGCCAGCCGGACAGGGTTGGATCAGCCCCAGCATTTT.

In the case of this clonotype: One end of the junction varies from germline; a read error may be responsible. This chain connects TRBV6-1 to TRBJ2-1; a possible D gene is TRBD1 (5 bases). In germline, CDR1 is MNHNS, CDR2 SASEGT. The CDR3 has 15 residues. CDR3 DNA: TGTGCCGGCAGCCTTAGGGGCAGTGGGGTCAATGAGCAGTTCTTC. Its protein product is CAGSLRGSGVNEQFF.

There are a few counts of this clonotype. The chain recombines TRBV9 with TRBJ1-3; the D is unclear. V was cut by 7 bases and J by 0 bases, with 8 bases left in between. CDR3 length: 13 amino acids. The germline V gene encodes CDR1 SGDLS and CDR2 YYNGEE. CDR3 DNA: TGTGCCAGCGGCGCGGTCTCTGGAAACACCATATATTTT. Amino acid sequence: CASGAVSGNTIYF.